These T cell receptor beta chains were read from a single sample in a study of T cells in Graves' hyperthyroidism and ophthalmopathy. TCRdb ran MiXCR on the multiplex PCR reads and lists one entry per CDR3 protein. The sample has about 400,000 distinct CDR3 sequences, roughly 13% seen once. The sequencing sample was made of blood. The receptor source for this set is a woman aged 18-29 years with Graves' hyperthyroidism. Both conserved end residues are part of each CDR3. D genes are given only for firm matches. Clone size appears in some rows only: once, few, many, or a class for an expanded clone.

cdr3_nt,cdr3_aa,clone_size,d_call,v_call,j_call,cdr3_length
TGTGCCACGACGCGCTCGGGACAGATATCAACTAATGAAAAACTGTTTTTT,CATTRSGQISTNEKLFF,many,TRBD1,TRBV2,TRBJ1-4,17
TGTGCCAGCACTCATTTTGGGAACACTGAAGCTTTCTTT,CASTHFGNTEAFF,few,NA,TRBV6-1,TRBJ1-1,13
TGTGCCAGCAGCTTAGGATCTGAGAGGAAAGCTTTCTTT,CASSLGSERKAFF,many,NA,TRBV11-3,TRBJ1-1,13
TGTGCCAGCAGCTCGATGGGGGCCGCGTACGAGCAGTACTTC,CASSSMGAAYEQYF,many,NA,TRBV5-6,TRBJ2-7,14
TGTGCCTGGGCATTAGGGGAAGTGGGCAAAAACATTCAGTACTTC,CAWALGEVGKNIQYF,many,NA,TRBV30,TRBJ2-4,15
TGCAGCGCACACACGCCTGGGGATACGCAGTATTTT,CSAHTPGDTQYF,NA,NA,TRBV29-1,TRBJ2-3,12
TGTGCCATCAGTGAGTCGGACGGGGGCCGACGTGGCTACACCTTC,CAISESDGGRRGYTF,NA,NA,TRBV10-3,TRBJ1-2,15
TGTGCCAGCAGCTTATACGACAGGGGGCTTTTACAGCCCCAGCATTTT,CASSLYDRGLLQPQHF,NA,TRBD1,TRBV5-6,TRBJ1-5,16
TGTGCCAGCAGCCGCGGGCGGCTAGCGGGAGTGGCTGAGCAGTTCTTC,CASSRGRLAGVAEQFF,many,TRBD2,TRBV11-2,TRBJ2-1,16
TGTGCCAGCAGTTTTGGAACGGGACAGAGCAATCAGCCCCAGCATTTT,CASSFGTGQSNQPQHF,many,TRBD1,TRBV6-2/TRBV6-3,TRBJ1-5,16
TGCAGTGCTAGGTCAACCTACGAGCAGTACTTC,CSARSTYEQYF,many,NA,TRBV20-1,TRBJ2-7,11
TGTGCCACTGTTCAATGGGGTATACAGATCCTAGTAGGCACAGATACGCAGTATTTT,CATVQWGIQILVGTDTQYF,many,NA,TRBV6-1,TRBJ2-3,19
TGTGCCAGCAGCCAGCCCGGGAGATTACTCTATGGCTACACCTTC,CASSQPGRLLYGYTF,NA,NA,TRBV6-2/TRBV6-3,TRBJ1-2,15
TGTGCCAGCAGTGAACTGGATCAGCCCCAGCATTTT,CASSELDQPQHF,many,NA,TRBV6-1,TRBJ1-5,12
TGTGCCAGCAGCTTGGATATGGACAAGATTCTCTACGAGCAGTACTTC,CASSLDMDKILYEQYF,many,NA,TRBV5-5,TRBJ2-7,16
TGCAGCGAGAGGACTTTCTCCTACAATGAGCAGTTCTTC,CSERTFSYNEQFF,many,NA,TRBV29-1,TRBJ2-1,13
TGTGCCAGCAGTACCGGGACTAGCGGGGGGTGGATCACCGGGGAGCTGTTTTTT,CASSTGTSGGWITGELFF,many,TRBD2,TRBV12-3/TRBV12-4,TRBJ2-2,18
TGTGCCAGCAGTTTAGGGCAGGGGGTAGGGACCCAGTACTTC,CASSLGQGVGTQYF,many,TRBD1,TRBV27,TRBJ2-5,14
TGTGCCAGCAGCTTAGTGGTCGGGGAGCAGTTCTTC,CASSLVVGEQFF,few,NA,TRBV7-8,TRBJ2-1,12
TGTGCCAGCAGTTACATGGGGGGGACACTGGAGCTGTTTTTT,CASSYMGGTLELFF,few,NA,TRBV6-8,TRBJ2-2,14
TGTGCCAGCAGCGATGGACTAGCGGGAGTAGGGAATGAGCAGTTCTTC,CASSDGLAGVGNEQFF,few,TRBD2,TRBV9,TRBJ2-1,16
TGCAGTGCTAGGGACGGGGGGGCCGGGAATGAGCAGTTCTTC,CSARDGGAGNEQFF,many,TRBD2,TRBV20-1,TRBJ2-1,14
TGTGCCAGCAGTCATGGGCTAGGTAATGAGCAGTTCTTC,CASSHGLGNEQFF,many,NA,TRBV28,TRBJ2-1,13
TGTGCCAGTAGCCCTAGATCCTTTAAAGAGACCCAGTACTTC,CASSPRSFKETQYF,NA,NA,TRBV19,TRBJ2-5,14
TGTGCCAGCAGTCCCAGACAGGGAACTTTTCGAACTAATGAAAAACTGTTTTTT,CASSPRQGTFRTNEKLFF,few,TRBD1,TRBV6-9,TRBJ1-4,18
TGTGCCAGCAGCCAAGGGGTGGTCCGCAACTATGGCTACACCTTC,CASSQGVVRNYGYTF,many,NA,TRBV3-1,TRBJ1-2,15
TGTGCCAGCAGCCCGGCGACGAACACCGGGGAGCTGTTTTTT,CASSPATNTGELFF,many,NA,TRBV12-3/TRBV12-4,TRBJ2-2,14
TGTGCCTGCATTGACCCGAACACTGAAGCTTTCTTT,CACIDPNTEAFF,many,NA,TRBV6-2/TRBV6-3,TRBJ1-1,12
TGTGCCAGCAGTGACATGGCGGGACTAGCGGTGTACAATGAGCAGTTCTTC,CASSDMAGLAVYNEQFF,many,TRBD2,TRBV6-1,TRBJ2-1,17
TGTGCCAGCAGTGAAAAAAGCGGGAGCACCAGCGGTGAGCAGTTCTTC,CASSEKSGSTSGEQFF,many,TRBD2,TRBV2,TRBJ2-1,16
TGTGCCAGTAGTATCGACTCCCGTCTGAACACTGAAGCTTTCTTT,CASSIDSRLNTEAFF,many,NA,TRBV19,TRBJ1-1,15
TGCGCCAGCAGCCAAGATACAAGGGTCCAAGAGACCCAGTACTTC,CASSQDTRVQETQYF,NA,NA,TRBV4-3,TRBJ2-5,15
TGTGCCAGCAGCCATAGGACAGGGAGCTCCTATAATTCACCCCTCCACTTT,CASSHRTGSSYNSPLHF,many,TRBD1,TRBV7-8,TRBJ1-6,17
TGTGCCAGCGGTTATACAGGGACGAACACCGGGGAGCTGTTTTTT,CASGYTGTNTGELFF,many,NA,TRBV12-3/TRBV12-4,TRBJ2-2,15
TGTGCCAGCAGCCTTACGGGGACAGTGGGCGAGCAGTACTTC,CASSLTGTVGEQYF,many,TRBD1,TRBV7-9,TRBJ2-7,14
TGTGCCAGCAGTGGCCCCGGGGGGGGCACAGATACGCAGTATTTT,CASSGPGGGTDTQYF,many,TRBD2,TRBV2,TRBJ2-3,15
TGTGCCAGCACGGGATTTCCAGAGACCCAGTACTTC,CASTGFPETQYF,many,NA,TRBV2,TRBJ2-5,12
TGTGCCAGTAGTGTCTCCGGGACAAACTCCTACGAGCAGTACTTC,CASSVSGTNSYEQYF,many,NA,TRBV19,TRBJ2-7,15
TGCAGCTGGACAGACAACTATGGCTACACCTTC,CSWTDNYGYTF,many,NA,TRBV29-1,TRBJ1-2,11
TGTGCCAGCAGTTACTCTGGGCTCTATGGCTACACCTTC,CASSYSGLYGYTF,NA,NA,TRBV6-2/TRBV6-3,TRBJ1-2,13
TGTGCCTGGAGTAGAGGGGGCGAGGGAGCTTTCTTT,CAWSRGGEGAFF,many,TRBD1,TRBV30,TRBJ1-1,12
TGTGCCACCAGTGATACTGGGCAGGGGGGGACGGATGGCTACACCTTC,CATSDTGQGGTDGYTF,NA,TRBD1,TRBV24-1,TRBJ1-2,16
TGTGCCAGTAGTATGGGGAGGGTCCTGGAGCAGTTCTTC,CASSMGRVLEQFF,NA,TRBD2,TRBV19,TRBJ2-1,13
TGTGCCAGTGGACTAGGATGGTCGCAAGAGACCCAGTACTTC,CASGLGWSQETQYF,NA,TRBD2,TRBV19,TRBJ2-5,14
TGTGCCAGCAGTCACAGGAACACTGAAGCTTTCTTT,CASSHRNTEAFF,many,NA,TRBV6-1,TRBJ1-1,12
TGCGCCAGCAGCCAAGGGAACAGGGGAAACGAGCAGTACTTC,CASSQGNRGNEQYF,NA,TRBD1,TRBV4-3,TRBJ2-7,14
TGTGCCAGCGGCCCAGGGGGCGCGAACACTGAAGCTTTCTTT,CASGPGGANTEAFF,many,TRBD1,TRBV27,TRBJ1-1,14
TGTGCCGCAGGGGGTTGGGGCACTGAAGCTTTCTTT,CAAGGWGTEAFF,few,TRBD1,TRBV10-3,TRBJ1-1,12
TGTGCCAGCAGACTAACCTCGACAGGGTTGCCAGCTTTCTTT,CASRLTSTGLPAFF,many,TRBD1,TRBV6-2/TRBV6-3,TRBJ1-1,14
TGTGCCACCAGCAGCATCGACAGGACCCATTACGAGCAGTACTTC,CATSSIDRTHYEQYF,many,NA,TRBV15,TRBJ2-7,15
TGTGCCAGTAGGACAGACTCTGGAAACACCATATATTTT,CASRTDSGNTIYF,few,NA,TRBV19,TRBJ1-3,13
TGCAGTGCTAGAGATACGGCGGCAGGGGGGCACCGGGACGAGCAGTACTTC,CSARDTAAGGHRDEQYF,NA,NA,TRBV20-1,TRBJ2-7,17
TGTGCCAGCAGTCGGGACAGCGTAAGCAATCAGCCCCAGCATTTT,CASSRDSVSNQPQHF,many,TRBD1,TRBV6-2/TRBV6-3,TRBJ1-5,15
TGCAGTGCTAGAGAGAGCGGAGGGGGCACAGATACGCAGTATTTT,CSARESGGGTDTQYF,many,NA,TRBV20-1,TRBJ2-3,15
TGCGCCAGCAGCCAAGATCTTCCGCGGGGGTCAGGTCAGCCCCAGCATTTT,CASSQDLPRGSGQPQHF,NA,NA,TRBV4-3,TRBJ1-5,17